The rows below give T cell receptor beta chains drawn from one sample of a study of beta chain features in type 1 diabetes. Data came from immunoSEQ multiplex PCR; TCRdb stores just in-frame clones and leaves some out. The sample has roughly 400,000 clones; about 14% are singletons. Sequenced input: naive CD4+ T cells from blood. All receptors come from a man aged 30 to 45 in good health. The CDR3 runs from the conserved cysteine through the conserved F or W. A D gene is named only where the DNA matches it firmly. Clone size, where shown, is once, few, many, or a class for clones that have expanded.

>TRBV30|TRBD2|TRBJ2-3|few
CAWTKLAGGSGDTQYF
TGTGCCTGGACCAAACTAGCGGGAGGCTCTGGAGATACGCAGTATTTT
>TRBV7-9|TRBD1|TRBJ1-1|.
CASSLAGQGTEAFF
TGTGCCAGCAGCTTAGCGGGACAGGGCACTGAAGCTTTCTTT
>TRBV4-2|.|TRBJ1-1|few
CASSRQRPSEAFF
TGTGCCAGCAGCCGGCAGCGACCTTCTGAAGCTTTCTTT
>TRBV15|.|TRBJ2-3|few
CATSRDPGPTDTQYF
TGTGCCACCAGCAGAGATCCCGGGCCCACAGATACGCAGTATTTT
>TRBV11-2|.|TRBJ1-1|.
CASSTRRNTEAFF
TGTGCCAGCAGCACGAGACGGAACACTGAAGCTTTCTTT
>TRBV7-7|TRBD1|TRBJ2-1|few
CASSFIRGLYWSNEQFF
TGTGCCAGCAGCTTTATCAGGGGGCTGTATTGGAGCAATGAGCAGTTCTTC
>TRBV9|.|TRBJ2-3|few
CASSGGSYRTDTQYF
TGTGCCAGCAGCGGTGGTTCATACCGCACAGATACGCAGTATTTT
>TRBV19|TRBD1|TRBJ1-2|few
CASSASGQGNYGYTF
TGTGCCAGTAGCGCCTCGGGACAGGGAAACTATGGCTACACCTTC
>TRBV7-9|.|TRBJ2-5|few
CASSLELGTQYF
TGTGCCAGCAGCTTAGAGTTGGGGACCCAGTACTTC
>TRBV10-3|TRBD2|TRBJ2-3|.
CAISLGRETDTQYF
TGTGCCATCAGCCTCGGGAGGGAGACAGATACGCAGTATTTT
>TRBV6-5|.|TRBJ2-5|.
CASSYSNFRGGTQYF
TGTGCCAGCAGTTACTCGAATTTTCGTGGGGGGACCCAGTACTTC
>TRBV7-9|TRBD2|TRBJ2-1|.
CASVSTSAARYEQFF
TGTGCCAGCGTTTCAACTAGCGCGGCCCGTTACGAGCAGTTCTTC
>TRBV4-1|TRBD2|TRBJ2-1|few
CASSRESGLVSNEQFF
TGCGCCAGCAGCCGAGAATCGGGACTAGTCTCGAATGAGCAGTTCTTC
>TRBV2|TRBD2|TRBJ2-4|few
CASSILAGGFNIQYF
TGTGCCAGCAGTATCTTAGCGGGAGGATTTAACATTCAGTACTTC
>TRBV5-1|.|TRBJ2-3|.
CASTAGDDGDGDTQYF
TGCGCCAGCACCGCTGGTGACGACGGGGATGGAGATACGCAGTATTTT
>TRBV5-6|.|TRBJ2-7|few
CASSFERDAGARSYEQYF
TGTGCCAGCAGCTTCGAACGGGATGCGGGGGCACGCTCCTACGAGCAGTACTTC
>TRBV7-9|.|TRBJ2-7|few
CASSLRTGHYEQYF
TGTGCCAGCAGCTTACGGACTGGCCACTACGAGCAGTACTTC
>TRBV6-4|TRBD2|TRBJ2-1|few
CASSDRTGGGNEQFF
TGTGCCAGCAGTGATAGAACGGGGGGAGGCAATGAGCAGTTCTTC
>TRBV13|.|TRBJ1-2|once
CASTLFGGRGRGYTF
TGTGCCAGCACCTTGTTCGGAGGGAGAGGTAGAGGCTACACCTTC
>TRBV7-2|.|TRBJ2-3|.
CASSLGPPPTDTQYF
TGTGCCAGCAGCCTCGGACCTCCACCCACAGATACGCAGTATTTT
>TRBV11-2|.|TRBJ2-5|few
CASSSMLGTQYF
TGTGCCAGCAGCTCTATGCTTGGGACCCAGTACTTC
>TRBV4-3|TRBD1|TRBJ2-7|few
CASSQRTGASYEQYF
TGCGCCAGCAGCCAGAGGACAGGTGCCTCCTACGAGCAGTACTTC
>TRBV7-6|TRBD1|TRBJ1-4|.
CASSSTGGKDSEKLFF
TGTGCCAGCAGCAGTACAGGGGGCAAAGATAGTGAAAAACTGTTTTTT
>TRBV7-2|.|TRBJ1-3|.
CASSLGIGVGNTIYF
TGTGCCAGCAGCTTAGGGATAGGGGTTGGAAACACCATATATTTT
>TRBV19|.|TRBJ2-5|.
CASSMHKSTETQYF
TGTGCCAGTAGTATGCACAAAAGCACCGAGACCCAGTACTTC
>TRBV7-2|.|TRBJ1-2|.
CASSLRGVGRLFNYGYTF
TGTGCCAGCAGCTTAAGGGGAGTTGGACGGCTGTTCAACTATGGCTACACCTTC
>TRBV15|.|TRBJ2-5|many
CATSIGQLQETQYF
TGTGCCACCAGCATCGGACAGCTCCAAGAGACCCAGTACTTC
>TRBV27|.|TRBJ1-6|.
CASSLSLRGSYNSPLHF
TGTGCCAGCAGTTTATCCCTCAGGGGCTCCTATAATTCACCCCTCCACTTT
>TRBV29-1|.|TRBJ1-1|few
CSVDRGGLNTEAFF
TGCAGCGTTGATCGAGGGGGACTAAACACTGAAGCTTTCTTT
>TRBV11-2|TRBD1|TRBJ1-4|few
CASSLRGLDEKLFF
TGTGCCAGCAGCCTCAGGGGGCTCGATGAAAAACTGTTTTTT
>TRBV5-4|TRBD2|TRBJ2-1|.
CASSLGSSGAYNEQFF
TGTGCCAGCAGCTTGGGTTCTAGCGGGGCATACAATGAGCAGTTCTTC
>TRBV7-9|.|TRBJ1-2|.
CASSLAQGGYTF
TGTGCCAGCAGCTTAGCGCAGGGTGGCTACACCTTC
>TRBV7-7|.|TRBJ1-1|few
CASSLSRNTEAFF
TGTGCCAGCAGCTTAAGTAGGAACACTGAAGCTTTCTTT
>TRBV6-5|TRBD1|TRBJ2-3|.
CASSSEDRATQYF
TGTGCCAGCAGTTCCGAAGACAGGGCAACGCAGTATTTT
>TRBV15|.|TRBJ2-2|few
CATSRPLNGAGELFF
TGTGCCACCAGCAGACCCCTAAACGGGGCCGGGGAGCTGTTTTTT
>TRBV4-2|.|TRBJ1-2|few
CASSPTGTLETNYGYTF
TGTGCCAGCAGCCCCACGGGGACATTGGAGACTAACTATGGCTACACCTTC
>TRBV14|.|TRBJ2-1|.
CASSQALTGFYNEQFF
TGTGCCAGCAGCCAAGCCCTGACAGGCTTCTACAATGAGCAGTTCTTC
>TRBV9|.|TRBJ1-2|.
CASSERMSSVGYTF
TGTGCCAGCAGCGAGAGGATGTCCAGTGTTGGCTACACCTTC
>TRBV6-6|.|TRBJ2-6|.
CASRADRSSGANVLTF
TGTGCCAGCAGAGCCGACAGGTCCTCTGGGGCCAACGTCCTGACTTTC
>TRBV6-5|TRBD1|TRBJ2-5|.
CASSYAGGETQYF
TGTGCCAGCAGTTACGCAGGGGGAGAGACCCAGTACTTC
>TRBV6-5|.|TRBJ2-1|.
CASSSVGEQFF
TGTGCCAGCAGTTCAGTTGGTGAGCAGTTCTTC
>TRBV18|.|TRBJ2-5|.
CASSPLRETQYF
TGTGCCAGCTCACCACTCCGAGAGACCCAGTACTTC
>TRBV5-1|.|TRBJ1-4|few
CASSFSATNEKLFF
TGCGCCAGCAGCTTCAGTGCAACTAATGAAAAACTGTTTTTT
>TRBV7-8|TRBD2|TRBJ2-1|few
CASSRRTSGSSYNEQFF
TGTGCCAGCAGCCGTAGGACTAGCGGGAGCTCCTACAATGAGCAGTTCTTC
>TRBV29-1|.|TRBJ1-1|few
CSVEDWTGVNTEAFF
TGCAGCGTTGAAGATTGGACCGGGGTGAACACTGAAGCTTTCTTT
>TRBV9|.|TRBJ2-4|few
CASSVEDSSIQYF
TGTGCCAGCAGCGTAGAGGACAGTAGTATTCAGTACTTC
>TRBV15|TRBD2|TRBJ2-5|.
CATSSGSLAGETQYF
TGTGCCACCAGCAGCGGAAGTTTAGCGGGGGAGACCCAGTACTTC
>TRBV9|.|TRBJ1-4|.
CASSLSVGPSNEKLFF
TGTGCCAGCAGCCTCTCCGTAGGACCCTCTAATGAAAAACTGTTTTTT
>TRBV14|.|TRBJ2-1|few
CASSPVGVRSYNEQFF
TGTGCCAGCAGCCCCGTTGGGGTACGCTCCTACAATGAGCAGTTCTTC
>TRBV28|TRBD1|TRBJ1-2|few
CASRRRQGYGYTF
TGTGCCAGCAGACGACGACAGGGATATGGCTACACCTTC
>TRBV7-9|.|TRBJ2-1|few
CASSLVPRNYNEQFF
TGTGCCAGCAGCTTAGTCCCAAGAAACTACAATGAGCAGTTCTTC
>TRBV21-1|.|TRBJ1-6|.
CASSNPWDNNSPLHF
TGTGCCAGCAGCAACCCATGGGACAATAATTCACCCCTCCACTTT
>TRBV2|.|TRBJ2-5|.
CASGGAVRAQYF
TGTGCCAGCGGGGGGGCTGTTAGGGCCCAGTACTTC